What follows are 24 T cell receptor beta chains derived from one specimen sequenced in a study of shared clonotypes between healthy human individuals. Profiling relied on immunoSEQ multiplex PCR, and the TCRdb table lists in-frame clones only, not all of them. Of 2 million to 3 million clones in the sample, over 85% were seen once. Input material: naive CD4+ T cells from PBMCs. Specified subset: CD45RA+ positively selected. The receptors were sampled from a man aged 18 to 30 in good health. Some clones in this sample may be carry-over from other donors' samples.

This chain connects TRBV30 to TRBJ2-7, with D unresolved. Germline CDR1 is GTSNPN and CDR2 is SVGIG (reference sequence). Between the trimmed V and J ends, which lost 0 bases and 1 base, there was a span of 10 bases. The CDR3 extends over 14 amino acids. CDR3 coding DNA: TGTGCCTGGAGTGTTTACCCAGGATCCTACGAGCAGTACTTC. Protein sequence: CAWSVYPGSYEQYF.

V gene TRBV7-9 combines with J gene TRBJ1-6, with D possibly TRBD1 on 6 matching bases. V lost 3 bases, J lost 5 bases, and 8 bases lay in between. The CDR3 covers 14 residues. Germline-derived CDR1 and CDR2 are SEHNR and FQNEAQ (reference sequence). CDR3 sequence (DNA): TGTGCCAGCAGCTTCGGACAGAATAATTCACCCCTCCACTTT. It translates to CASSFGQNNSPLHF.

The gene calls are TRBV5-1 and TRBJ2-3, with TRBD2 matching 8 bases. The length of the CDR3 is 15 residues. V gave up 4 bases and J gave up 6 bases; unmatched junction bases: 10. Looked up from germline, CDR1 is SGHRS and CDR2 is YFSETQ. The CDR3 nucleotides read TGCGCCAGCAGCCCCCAAGCGGGAGTATCGGATACGCAGTATTTT. It is translated as CASSPQAGVSDTQYF.

The chain recombines TRBV7-3 with TRBJ2-1, with 9 nucleotides matching TRBD2. This CDR3 region has 14 residues. Germline CDR1 and CDR2: SGHTA and FQGTGA. The junction had 4 bases not matched to a gene; V was cut back by 2 bases and J by 8 bases. CDR3 sequence reads: CASSLGTSLDEQFF. The CDR3, as DNA: TGTGCCAGCAGCTTAGGGACTAGCCTGGATGAGCAGTTCTTC.

The chain recombines TRBV5-6 with TRBJ1-3; the D gene is possibly TRBD1 (5 bases). The V gene's germline CDR1 is SGHDT and CDR2 YYEEEE. The CDR3 runs to 18 residues. V was pared by 0 bases and J by 0 bases, with 16 bases between. CDR3 sequence: CASSLALGTVSSGNTIYF. The CDR3 bases are TGTGCCAGCAGCTTGGCCTTAGGGACGGTGAGCTCTGGAAACACCATATATTTT.

V is TRBV29-1 and J is TRBJ2-2; D is tentatively TRBD1 or TRBD2 (5 bases each). The V gene lost 7 bases and the J gene lost 0 bases, with 15 bases spanning the gap. Germline-derived CDR1 and CDR2 are SQVTM and ANQGSEA. The CDR3 length is 15 residues. CDR3 residues: CSASRGPPNTGELFF. The DNA for the CDR3 is TGCAGCGCCTCTCGGGGCCCACCGAACACCGGGGAGCTGTTTTTT.

This chain connects TRBV4-1 to TRBJ2-3; 12 nucleotides match TRBD2. Germline values: CDR1 MGHRA, CDR2 YSYEKL. The CDR3 is made up of 17 amino acids. After removal of 3 bases from V and 5 bases from J, the junction contained 9 bases not matched to a gene. For the CDR3, the DNA is TGCGCCAGCAGCCAGCCGACTAGCGGGAGAGGTGGAGATACGCAGTATTTT. This codes for CASSQPTSGRGGDTQYF.

The chain recombines TRBV14 with TRBJ1-1, with D uncertain. The CDR3 loop spans 11 amino acids. Germline CDR1 and CDR2: SGHDN and FVKESK. V dropped 0 bases and J dropped 10 bases, with 6 bases sitting between them. DNA of the CDR3: TGTGCCAGCAGCCAAGAAGGGCGAGCTTTCTTT. Amino acid sequence: CASSQEGRAFF.

In its sample, this clone was seen once. J is TRBJ1-1 and V is TRBV28; no reliable D call. The CDR3 has 14 amino acids. Trimming shortened V by 2 bases and J by 3 bases, and 10 bases separated the two germline ends. Germline loops: CDR1 MDHEN, CDR2 SYDVKM. CDR3 amino acids: CASSLARLDTEAFF. DNA of the CDR3: TGTGCCAGCAGTTTAGCGAGACTCGACACTGAAGCTTTCTTT. Supplemented by reference TRBV28 and TRBJ1-1, the full variable domain reads DVKVTQSSRYLVKRTGEKVFLECVQDMDHENMFWYRQDPGLGLRLIYFSYDVKMKEKGDIPEGYSVSREKKERFSLILESASTNQTSMYLCASSLARLDTEAFFGQGTRLTVV.

The chain carries TRBV2 and TRBJ2-7; D unresolved. The CDR3 contains 11 residues. The V gene lost 4 bases and the J gene lost 6 bases, with 7 bases spanning the gap. Germline V gene data show CDR1 as SNHLY and CDR2 as FYNNEI. The CDR3, as DNA: TGTGCCAGCAGTGTAAAGGGCGAGCAGTACTTC. It yields the protein CASSVKGEQYF.

The V gene is TRBV4-2, the J gene TRBJ2-3, with D possibly being TRBD2 (5 bases). Germline V gene sequence: CDR1 LGHNA, CDR2 YNFKEQ. Trimming removed 1 base from V and 0 bases from J, with 8 bases in between. There are 15 residues in the CDR3. CDR3 sequence (DNA): TGTGCCAGCAGCCAAGCTGGCGGGAGCACAGATACGCAGTATTTT. Translated, it gives CASSQAGGSTDTQYF.

This chain uses TRBV7-2 with TRBJ2-3; 11 nucleotides match TRBD2. The V segment lost 6 bases and the J segment 5 bases; nucleotides outside the gene matches: 4. The germline V gene encodes CDR1 SGHTA and CDR2 FQGNSA. There are 14 residues in the CDR3. The CDR3 spells CASRLAGVEDTQYF. As DNA, the CDR3 is TGTGCCAGCAGACTAGCGGGAGTTGAAGATACGCAGTATTTT.

The chain carries TRBV18 and TRBJ2-7; 9 nucleotides match TRBD1. The CDR3 covers 13 residues. Germline values: CDR1 KGHSH, CDR2 LQKENI. With 5 bases clipped from V and 7 bases from J, the junction kept 6 bases outside the gene matches. In DNA form, the CDR3 reads TGTGCCAGCTCAGAGAGACAGGGGGGAGAGCAGTACTTC. Protein: CASSERQGGEQYF.

The chain carries TRBV7-6 and TRBJ2-5; D gene unclear. V was clipped by 5 bases and J by 0 bases, with 7 bases between them. The V gene's germline CDR1 is SGHVS and CDR2 FNYEAQ. CDR3 length: 13 residues. The CDR3 nucleotides are TGTGCCAGCAGCGTATCCCACCAAGAGACCCAGTACTTC. It yields the protein CASSVSHQETQYF. The variable domain in full, with the rest retrieved from reference TRBV7-6 and TRBJ2-5, is GAGVSQSPRYKVTKRGQDVALRCDPISGHVSLYWYRQALGQGPEFLTYFNYEAQQDKSGLPNDRFSAERPEGSISTLTIQRTEQRDSAMYRCASSVSHQETQYFGPGTRLLVL.

This clone has only one observation. The genes are TRBV28 and TRBJ1-6; 8 nucleotides line up with TRBD1. Trimming removed 5 bases from V and 8 bases from J; junction bases left unmatched: 2. The CDR3 is 13 amino acids. Germline CDR1 MDHEN, CDR2 SYDVKM. The CDR3 coding sequence is TGTGCCAGCAGTCAGGGGGCTTATTCACCCCTCCACTTT. Protein sequence: CASSQGAYSPLHF.

This clone came up once. The CDR3, as DNA: TGTGCCAGTACCCCCGATACAGGGGGCACTGAAGCTTTCTTT. Translation: CASTPDTGGTEAFF. This chain joins TRBV19 and TRBJ1-1, with 8 positions matching TRBD1. J gave up 4 bases and V 7 bases, and 8 bases lay outside the gene matches. CDR1 and CDR2 from the germline V gene are LNHDA and SQIVND (reference sequence). CDR3 length: 14 residues.

The count of this clone is one. This sample includes further DNA sequences coding for the same CDR3. The chain carries TRBV11-2 and TRBJ2-7, with D perhaps TRBD1 (5 bases). This CDR3 is 14 amino acids long. The germline CDR1 and CDR2 sequences are SGHAT and FQNNGV. V was pared by 5 bases and J by 0 bases, with 11 bases between. As DNA, the CDR3 is TGTGCCAGCAGCCAAGACAGAAGCTCCTACGAGCAGTACTTC. Its translation: CASSQDRSSYEQYF.

The J gene is TRBJ2-2, the V gene TRBV7-9; 7 bases are a match to TRBD2. This CDR3 is built from 17 residues. Germline CDR1 and CDR2: SEHNR and FQNEAQ (reference sequence). The J segment lost 8 bases and the V segment lost 4 bases, leaving 16 bases of the junction unmatched. The CDR3 region is CASSYGISSGVSGELFF. The CDR3 nucleotides read TGTGCCAGCAGCTATGGGATTTCTAGCGGCGTTTCTGGGGAGCTGTTTTTT.

The chain combines TRBV11-1 with TRBJ1-2; D is uncertain. Germline V gene data show CDR1 as SGHAT and CDR2 as FQDESV (reference sequence). V lost 3 bases, J lost 4 bases, and 6 bases lay in between. CDR3 length: 12 residues. The CDR3 sequence: CASSLDAYGYTF. CDR3 DNA: TGTGCCAGCAGCTTGGACGCCTATGGCTACACCTTC.

The count of this clone is one. V usage is TRBV11-3 and J usage is TRBJ2-5, with 8 bases aligning to TRBD2. Germline values: CDR1 SGHNT, CDR2 YENEEA. V lost 5 bases and J lost 5; bases outside the gene matches: 7. This CDR3 contains 14 residues. The CDR3 spells CASSLGRGGETQYF. The CDR3 nucleotides are TGTGCCAGCAGCCTCGGACGGGGGGGGGAGACCCAGTACTTC.

The genes are TRBV11-3 and TRBJ2-1; D unclear. CDR1 and CDR2 from the germline V gene are SGHNT and YENEEA. The CDR3 length is 13 residues. Trimming removed 5 bases from V and 9 bases from J, with 14 bases in between. CDR3 DNA: TGTGCCAGCAGCCTGTTTGGGGTAAGTGAGCAGTTCTTC. Its translation is CASSLFGVSEQFF. Based on the CDR3 plus reference TRBV11-3 and TRBJ2-1, the full variable domain is EAGVVQSPRYKIIEKKQPVAFWCNPISGHNTLYWYLQNLGQGPELLIRYENEEAVDDSQLPKDRFSAERLKGVDSTLKIQPAELGDSAVYLCASSLFGVSEQFFGPGTRLTVL.

The V gene is TRBV4-2, the J gene TRBJ2-2; D is ambiguous. The CDR3 is 13 residues long. Germline CDR1 LGHNA, CDR2 YNFKEQ. Trimming took 3 bases from V and 4 from J, leaving 6 bases between them. The CDR3 protein is CASSQWGTGELFF. The CDR3 region has the DNA TGTGCCAGCAGCCAGTGGGGCACCGGGGAGCTGTTTTTT.

The chain has TRBV2 and TRBJ1-2, with a weak D call TRBD1 (6 bases). The V and J ends lost 5 bases and 8 bases respectively, with 27 bases between them. The germline V gene encodes CDR1 SNHLY and CDR2 FYNNEI. This CDR3 has 17 residues. CDR3 sequence: CASSNRRADSARRGYTF. The CDR3 nucleotides read TGTGCCAGCAGTAACAGGAGGGCGGACAGCGCGCGGAGAGGCTACACCTTC.

The CDR3, as DNA: TGTGCCAGCAGCTTAGTTAGGGCAGGGGGCGGAGAGACCCAGTACTTC. Its translation: CASSLVRAGGGETQYF. V is TRBV7-9 and J is TRBJ2-5; 8 nucleotides agree with TRBD1. CDR1 is SEHNR and CDR2 is FQNEAQ in the germline V gene (reference sequence). V lost 1 base and J lost 4; bases outside the gene matches: 8. The CDR3 spans 16 residues.